Following are 12 T cell receptor beta chains from one sample sequenced in a study of T-cell memory formation after mild COVID-19. One entry per CDR3 protein results from TCRdb running MiXCR on the 5' RACE reads. In the table there are about 440,000 distinct CDR3 sequences, 15% to 25% of which are singletons. The sample was PBMCs or a T cell subset sorted from them (not recorded which). The source is an adult woman who had mild COVID-19 (a few samples of this study predate the infection). Cell type and time point are not known.

This clonotype has a handful of counts. The chain is built from TRBV10-3 and TRBJ2-1; perhaps TRBD1 as D (6 bases). This CDR3 region has 13 residues. Germline V gives CDR1 ENHRY, CDR2 SYGVKD. V was clipped by 6 bases and J by 6 bases, with 12 bases between them. The CDR3 bases are TGTGCCATCAGCCTGACAGGAAGCAATGAGCAGTTCTTC. This codes for CAISLTGSNEQFF.

This chain connects TRBV12-3 or TRBV12-4 to TRBJ1-5, with TRBD1 identical over 10 bases. This CDR3 comprises 15 residues. Trimming at V came to 6 bases and at J to 5 bases, leaving 7 bases not matched to a gene. As DNA, the CDR3 is TGTGCCAGCAGCAAAGGGACAGGGGAATATCAGCCCCAGCATTTT. Translating gives CASSKGTGEYQPQHF.

This clonotype has more than one count but fewer than ten. V and J are TRBV7-6 and TRBJ2-3; the match to TRBD2 covers 7 bases. After removal of 0 bases from V and 1 base from J, the junction contained 7 bases not matched to a gene. This CDR3 contains 17 residues. Germline lookup yields CDR1 SGHVS and CDR2 FNYEAQ. The CDR3 loop reads CASSLAGGPFGTDTQYF. The DNA for the CDR3 is TGTGCCAGCAGCTTAGCGGGAGGGCCCTTCGGCACAGATACGCAGTATTTT.

This clonotype occurred a few times. This chain uses TRBV6-5 with TRBJ2-7; TRBD2 might be the D (6 bases). In germline, CDR1 is MNHEY, CDR2 SVGAGI. This CDR3 has 15 residues. V shed 5 bases and J shed 4 bases, with 18 bases lying between them. In DNA form, the CDR3 reads TGTGCCAGCAGTCCACGGACGGGAGCTTTATACGAGCAGTACTTC. Encoded protein: CASSPRTGALYEQYF.

This clonotype was counted between two and nine times. This chain links TRBV12-3 or TRBV12-4 with TRBJ2-4, with D unresolved. The CDR3 has 13 amino acids. Trimming stripped 6 bases from V and 5 bases from J, with 11 bases between. CDR3 sequence reads: CASSFNGQNIQYF. CDR3 bases: TGTGCCAGCAGCTTCAATGGGCAAAACATTCAGTACTTC.

This clonotype appeared a few times. The chain combines TRBV5-1 with TRBJ1-1; D perhaps matches TRBD1 (5 bases). The germline gives CDR1 SGHRS, CDR2 YFSETQ. The CDR3 is made up of 14 amino acids. The V end lost 4 bases, the J end lost 6 bases, and 16 bases lay between the germline ends. The DNA of the CDR3 is TGCGCCAGCAGCCCTGAAACAGGTTACGCTGAAGCTTTCTTT. Translating gives CASSPETGYAEAFF.

The chain combines TRBV7-8 with TRBJ2-7, with D possibly being TRBD1 (6 bases). CDR1 and CDR2 (germline): SGHVS, FQNEAQ. The CDR3 covers 14 residues. V was clipped by 5 bases and J by 3 bases, with 14 bases between them. CDR3 in DNA: TGTGCCAGCAGCAGGGGGACGGAACACTACGAGCAGTACTTC. This gives the protein CASSRGTEHYEQYF. The full variable domain, in which reference TRBV7-8 and TRBJ2-7 provide the parts outside the CDR3, is GAGVSQSPRYKVAKRGQDVALRCDPISGHVSLFWYQQALGQGPEFLTYFQNEAQLDKSGLPSDRFFAERPEGSVSTLKIQRTQQEDSAVYLCASSRGTEHYEQYFGPGTRLTVT.

Only a few counts were recorded for this clonotype. The rearrangement uses TRBV6-5 and TRBJ2-7; the D gene is possibly TRBD2 (6 bases). The CDR3 loop spans 16 amino acids. V was pared by 0 bases and J by 0 bases, with 12 bases between. Germline V CDR1 and CDR2: MNHEY, SVGAGI. CDR3 sequence: CASSYSPGSSSYEQYF. CDR3 bases: TGTGCCAGCAGTTACTCCCCCGGGAGTAGCTCCTACGAGCAGTACTTC.

This clonotype was detected a few times. The chain recombines TRBV12-3 or TRBV12-4 with TRBJ1-1; D is unresolved. V was cut by 3 bases and J by 4 bases, with 15 bases left in between. The CDR3 extends over 15 amino acids. As DNA, the CDR3 is TGTGCCAGCAGTTTTGGGAAAGCCCGGGGCACTGAAGCTTTCTTT. This encodes CASSFGKARGTEAFF.

This clonotype was detected a few times. The genes are TRBV30 and TRBJ2-1; 9 nucleotides match TRBD2. The CDR3 sequence is 17 residues long. V trimming: 3 bases; J trimming: 6 bases; junction bases outside the gene matches: 15. Germline CDR1 and CDR2: GTSNPN and SVGIG (reference sequence). This CDR3 reads CAWSYQGVAGDRNEQFF. The CDR3 bases are TGTGCCTGGAGCTATCAAGGGGTAGCGGGAGATCGCAATGAGCAGTTCTTC.

V is TRBV27 and J is TRBJ2-7; 10 positions match TRBD2. Per the germline V gene, CDR1 is MNHEY and CDR2 is SMNVEV (reference sequence). The CDR3 covers 15 residues. V was pared by 2 bases and J by 9 bases, with 10 bases of the junction left unmatched. CDR3 protein: CASSLRLAGEVGQYF. For the CDR3, the DNA is TGTGCCAGCAGTTTAAGGCTAGCGGGAGAGGTCGGGCAGTACTTC.

This clonotype was counted a few times. This sequence joins TRBV11-2 and TRBJ2-3; TRBD2 is a possible D gene (6 bases). The CDR3 runs 13 residues. CDR1 and CDR2 from the germline V gene are SGHAT and FQNNGV. Between the trimmed V and J ends, which lost 1 base and 5 bases, there was a span of 7 bases. Here the CDR3 reads CASSLAEGDTQYF. For the CDR3, the DNA is TGTGCCAGCAGCTTAGCGGAGGGAGATACGCAGTATTTT.